The 25 T cell receptor beta chains listed next were all sequenced from one sample in a study of prognosis after radiotherapy for stage I lung cancer. Genomic DNA served as the source from which two-round multiplex PCR generated TCR beta CDR3 amplicons. First-round PCR, the initial amplification, used primers specific to each TRBV and TRBJ gene. TCRdb ran MiXCR on the multiplex PCR reads and lists one entry per CDR3 protein. The sample holds 17,000 or so distinct CDR3 sequences, over 25% seen once. The source material was PBMCs, sampled before or after stereotactic body radiation therapy (not recorded which). These receptor sequences come from a donor over 45 with non-small cell lung cancer.

This clonotype has a count of ten or more. This chain links TRBV2 with TRBJ1-1; D is uncertain. Germline values: CDR1 SNHLY, CDR2 FYNNEI. This CDR3 has 16 residues. Trimming cost V 7 bases and J 6 bases, with 24 bases left between them. The CDR3 protein is CASNNLRTRYEAEAFF. The CDR3 DNA sequence: TGTGCCAGCAACAACTTGAGGACCCGATATGAAGCTGAAGCTTTCTTT.

This clonotype was detected many times. This chain links TRBV20-1 with TRBJ1-2, with no clear D. The CDR3 loop spans 13 amino acids. Germline values: CDR1 DFQATT, CDR2 SNEGSKA (reference sequence). With 5 bases removed from V and 5 bases from J, the gap between germline ends came to 15 bases. CDR3 nucleotide sequence: TGCAGTGCTTCAGACAAAGCCCTATATGGCTACACCTTC. As protein: CSASDKALYGYTF.

Ten or more counts support this clonotype. The rearrangement uses TRBV7-9 and TRBJ1-2, with 9 bases that match TRBD1. This CDR3 has 15 amino acids. With 0 bases clipped from V and 8 bases from J, the junction kept 7 bases outside the gene matches. Looked up from germline, CDR1 is SEHNR and CDR2 is FQNEAQ (reference sequence). CDR3 loop: CASSLAGQGLYGYTF. DNA of the CDR3: TGTGCCAGCAGCTTAGCGGGACAGGGACTTTACGGCTACACCTTC.

The rearrangement uses TRBV10-2 and TRBJ2-5; no clear D. CDR3 size: 13 residues. The germline CDR1 and CDR2 sequences are WSHSY and SAAADI. V dropped 2 bases and J dropped 6 bases, with 10 bases sitting between them. The CDR3 nucleotides read TGCGCCAGCAGTGAGAGAGTGGTTAAGACCCAGTACTTC. As protein: CASSERVVKTQYF.

The sample holds many counts of this clonotype. The rearrangement links TRBV20-1 to TRBJ1-1; possible D gene TRBD1, 5 bases. Germline assignment: CDR1 DFQATT and CDR2 SNEGSKA (reference sequence). The V and J ends lost 0 bases and 5 bases respectively, with 13 bases between them. The CDR3 covers 14 residues. The CDR3, as DNA: TGCAGTGCTAGAGATGGGGGGTTTAGGACTGAAGCTTTCTTT. Its protein product is CSARDGGFRTEAFF.

This clonotype showed up many times. The genes are TRBV29-1 and TRBJ2-2; unclear D gene. The CDR3 covers 13 residues. Germline CDR1 SQVTM, CDR2 ANQGSEA. The V gene lost 4 bases and the J gene lost 2 bases, with 8 bases spanning the gap. CDR3 nucleotides: TGCAGCGTTGTCTCTACTAACACCGGGGAGCTGTTTTTT. This translates into CSVVSTNTGELFF.

On this clonotype itself: A single base is all that separates this from a far larger clone, so a read error is likely. The rearrangement uses TRBV6-5 and TRBJ2-7, with D possibly being TRBD2 (5 bases). Looked up from germline, CDR1 is MNHEY and CDR2 is SVGAGI. CDR3 length: 16 amino acids. The V end lost 7 bases, the J end lost 2 bases, and 21 bases lay between the germline ends. Written as DNA, the CDR3 is TGTGCCAGCATTGGTCTTGGGGAGCGTAATCCCTACGAGCAGTACTTC. Residues: CASIGLGERNPYEQYF.

The sample holds many counts of this clonotype. The chain employs TRBV7-2 and TRBJ2-2; 11 bases align to TRBD2. Per germline, CDR1 SGHTA and CDR2 FQGNSA. The J segment lost 4 bases and the V segment lost 5 bases, leaving 6 bases of the junction unmatched. This CDR3 has 16 residues. CDR3 sequence: CASSIGLAGSTGELFF. In nucleotides, the CDR3 is TGTGCCAGCAGCATCGGACTAGCGGGTAGCACCGGGGAGCTGTTTTTT.

This clonotype was detected ten times or more. The rearrangement joins TRBV7-9 to TRBJ2-5, with TRBD2 matching over 11 bases. The CDR3 totals 15 residues. The V segment lost 6 bases and the J segment 4 bases; nucleotides outside the gene matches: 7. CDR1 is SEHNR, CDR2 FQNEAQ, per germline (reference sequence). CDR3 region: CASRVAGGRGETQYF. The DNA for the CDR3 is TGTGCCAGCAGGGTAGCGGGAGGGCGTGGAGAGACCCAGTACTTC.

This clonotype was counted many times. V is TRBV19 and J is TRBJ2-7; 10 positions agree with TRBD2. The J segment lost 5 bases and the V segment lost 5 bases, leaving 9 bases of the junction unmatched. The CDR3 covers 15 residues. Per germline, CDR1 LNHDA and CDR2 SQIVND (reference sequence). The chain's CDR3 is CASSWGSGRDDEQYF. For the CDR3, the DNA is TGTGCCAGTAGTTGGGGAAGCGGGAGGGATGACGAGCAGTACTTC.

In regard to this clonotype: Given a far larger clone just one base away, this is likely a sequencing read error. The V gene is TRBV6-2 or TRBV6-3, the J gene TRBJ2-2, with no clear D. Trimming shortened V by 0 bases and J by 9 bases, and 11 bases separated the two germline ends. The CDR3 consists of 14 residues. Looked up from germline, CDR1 is MNHEY and CDR2 is SVGEGT. The CDR3 region is CASSYSVGSWELFF. CDR3 coding DNA: TGTGCCAGCAGTTACTCCGTCGGGTCCTGGGAGCTGTTTTTT.

This clonotype is deemed medium-sized. The rearrangement links TRBV5-8 to TRBJ1-2, with a possible D match to TRBD1 (5 bases). With 1 base removed from V and 3 bases from J, the gap between germline ends came to 10 bases. Germline CDR1 and CDR2: SGHTS and YDEGEE. The CDR3 loop spans 14 amino acids. The CDR3 loop reads CASSLRGSDYGYTF. CDR3 coding DNA: TGTGCCAGCAGCTTGAGGGGTTCCGACTATGGCTACACCTTC.

This clonotype has at least ten counts. V is TRBV20-1 and J is TRBJ1-1; 7 positions agree with TRBD1. Germline CDR1 DFQATT, CDR2 SNEGSKA (reference sequence). The CDR3 runs 14 residues. The ends lost 1 base at V and 8 bases at J; junction bases unmatched: 10. The CDR3 here is CSARVSGGAREAFF. The CDR3 bases are TGCAGTGCTAGAGTTTCAGGGGGAGCACGGGAAGCTTTCTTT.

This clonotype turned up a few times. V is TRBV29-1 and J is TRBJ2-4; maybe TRBD2 (5 bases). Per the germline V gene, CDR1 is SQVTM and CDR2 is ANQGSEA. CDR3 size: 13 residues. Trimming removed 2 bases at V and 8 bases at J, with 13 bases between. CDR3 residues: CSVENGVGDIQYF. CDR3 DNA sequence: TGCAGCGTTGAAAACGGGGTTGGGGACATTCAGTACTTC.

A note on this clonotype: A much more abundant neighbour one base away suggests this may be a read error. This chain uses TRBV6-2 or TRBV6-3 with TRBJ2-4; 7 bases align to TRBD1. The V gene end was trimmed by 5 bases and the J gene end by 4 bases; junction bases not matched to a gene: 8. The CDR3 is 15 residues long. The germline V gene has CDR1 MNHEY and CDR2 SVGEGT. The CDR3 nucleotides are TGTGCCAGCAGTCTGCCGGGACAGTCAAAAAACATTCAGTACTTC. Translating it yields CASSLPGQSKNIQYF.

As concerns this clonotype: A read error likely explains this, since a far larger clone differs by one base. The genes are TRBV11-3 and TRBJ2-1, with 11 bases that match TRBD2. The germline V gene has CDR1 SGHNT and CDR2 YENEEA. The CDR3 contains 16 residues. This chain's CDR3 is CARSLLYSGRDNEQFF. CDR3 nucleotides: TGTGCCAGAAGCTTACTCTATAGCGGGAGGGACAATGAGCAGTTCTTC.

This clonotype was detected many times. The chain links TRBV24-1 to TRBJ2-2; D unresolved. The CDR3 contains 16 residues. V gave up 4 bases and J gave up 3 bases, with 14 bases separating them. The germline CDR1 and CDR2 sequences are KGHDR and SFDVKD. Here the CDR3 reads CATSDYSDSDTGELFF. CDR3 nucleotide sequence: TGTGCCACCAGTGACTATTCTGACTCCGACACCGGGGAGCTGTTTTTT.

In the case of this clonotype: It is likely a read error: a sequence one base away is far more abundant. J is TRBJ2-3 and V is TRBV11-2; TRBD1 agrees at 9 bases. Near its end, the DNA agrees better with TRBJ2-1, so the J call may be wrong. Germline CDR1 SGHAT, CDR2 FQNNGV. The CDR3 length is 16 residues. CDR3 protein: CASSSMINRGHNEQFF. CDR3 bases: TGTGCCAGCAGCTCCATGATAAACAGGGGGCACAATGAGCAGTTCTTC.

The gene calls are TRBV5-4 and TRBJ1-6; a possible D gene is TRBD1 (6 bases). V was shortened by 2 bases and J by 4 bases, with 16 bases between the two germline ends. The CDR3 has 17 residues. The germline gives CDR1 SGHNT, CDR2 YYREEE (reference sequence). The CDR3: CASSLDRSREYNSPLHF. CDR3 nucleotides: TGTGCCAGCAGCTTAGACAGGAGCCGGGAATATAATTCACCCCTCCACTTT. Full variable domain (missing parts from reference TRBV5-4 and TRBJ1-6): ETGVTQSPTHLIKTRGQQVTLRCSSQSGHNTVSWYQQALGQGPQFIFQYYREEENGRGNFPPRFSGLQFPNYSSELNVNALELDDSALYLCASSLDRSREYNSPLHFGNGTRLTVT.

V is TRBV5-1 and J is TRBJ1-2; the match to TRBD1 covers 9 bases. With V trimmed by 0 bases and J by 3 bases, 6 bases remained unmatched. The CDR3 is 16 amino acids. Germline loops: CDR1 SGHRS, CDR2 YFSETQ. The CDR3 DNA follows: TGCGCCAGCAGCTTGGAACAGGGGGCATCCTACTATGGCTACACCTTC. The encoded protein is CASSLEQGASYYGYTF.

This clonotype was counted at least ten times. The rearrangement links TRBV19 to TRBJ1-5, with unresolved D. This CDR3 comprises 18 residues. Germline V lookup: CDR1 LNHDA, CDR2 SQIVND (reference sequence). V lost 7 bases and J lost 0, with 22 bases in between. CDR3 sequence: CASTARYANQYSNQPQHF. The CDR3 DNA follows: TGTGCCAGTACCGCTAGGTATGCTAACCAATATAGCAATCAGCCCCAGCATTTT.

This clonotype was observed at least ten times. This chain links TRBV4-1 with TRBJ2-7, with D possibly TRBD1 on 6 matching bases. Trimming removed 1 base from V and 5 bases from J, with 18 bases in between. The CDR3 length is 16 residues. Germline V gene data show CDR1 as MGHRA and CDR2 as YSYEKL. The CDR3 reads CASSQGPLTGHDEQYF. In nucleotides, the CDR3 is TGCGCCAGCAGCCAAGGCCCCCTGACAGGCCACGACGAGCAGTACTTC.

This clonotype qualifies as medium-sized. The rearrangement uses TRBV5-1 and TRBJ2-7, with 9 bases fitting TRBD1. This CDR3 has 16 amino acids. In germline, CDR1 is SGHRS, CDR2 YFSETQ. Germline trimming cut 5 bases from V and 6 bases from J; bases unmatched to any gene: 15. The CDR3 protein is CASRMDPGTGLSEQYF. As DNA, the CDR3 is TGCGCCAGCAGAATGGACCCCGGGACAGGGTTGTCCGAGCAGTACTTC.

To note about this clonotype: With only one base between it and a far larger clone, this is likely a read error. The chain links TRBV12-3 or TRBV12-4 to TRBJ2-1; D is perhaps TRBD1 or TRBD2 (5 bases each). Trimming shortened V by 7 bases and J by 10 bases, and 17 bases separated the two germline ends. The CDR3 length is 13 residues. In DNA form, the CDR3 reads TGTGCCAGCAACCCTGAGGGGAGTAGCGAGCAGTTCTTC. This encodes CASNPEGSSEQFF.

Ten or more counts support this clonotype. The chain is built from TRBV12-3 or TRBV12-4 and TRBJ2-2; the D call may be TRBD1 or TRBD2 (5 bases each). This CDR3 contains 16 residues. With 6 bases removed from V and 8 bases from J, the gap between germline ends came to 22 bases. As DNA, the CDR3 is TGTGCCAGCAGGGGGGATGCAGGTCTGGGGTCGGGGGAGCTGTTTTTT. Its translation is CASRGDAGLGSGELFF.